Below, one T cell receptor (beta chain) is given with its context. This clone's antigen is unknown. One base away there is no much larger clone; base qualities are not given. These data are taken from a study of shared clonotypes between healthy human individuals (dated by TCRdb to the early 2020s). At the level of the whole study: The cohort included a few men and two women between 18 and 49 years of age. For each donor, three plates each were used for CD4 naive and CD4 memory, two plates were used for CD8 naive, and one plate was used for CD8 memory. To estimate repertoire size and how much clonotype sharing occurs between individuals, the study deeply sequenced the blood TCR repertoires of several healthy adults. Libraries were prepared and TCR repertoires were sequenced by different laboratories using diverse techniques, in order to increase sequencing depth and limit assay-specific biases. Between about 0.9 and 8.9 billion PBMCs per donor were obtained by leukapheresis. Summary of the overall study and its limitations: Because the study included a small number of donors, the genetic and exposure-history diversity represented was limited. Across several donors, 4.5% to 6.5% of naive CD4, approximately 4% of naive CD8, approximately 2.5% of memory CD4, and about 0.4% of memory CD8 clonotypes were shared. Incomplete sequencing was indicated by rarefaction of sorted-subset datasets, despite the large sequencing depth. Pairwise subsampling indicated that sequencing depth was expected to affect the degree of clonotype sharing among donors. Sampling was restricted to blood, and TCR repertoires in tissue are likely to differ from TCR repertoires in blood. Higher generation probabilities were observed for clonotypes shared by all four sorted-subset donors than for non-shared clonotypes. Larger estimated clonotype richness was generally found for naive subsets than for memory subsets.

TCR CDR3 regions were amplified from genomic DNA by multiplex PCR using the deep immunoSEQ assay. Extracted genomic DNA from each cell subset was distributed evenly across all wells of several immunoSEQ 96-well plates, and each plate was treated as a replicate. For sorted subsets, approximately 190 ng of genomic DNA, equivalent to 25,000 to 35,000 T cell genomes, went into each replicate PCR. Purified libraries were measured with a Qubit 3.0 fluorometer, size-checked on a Bioanalyzer 2100, and measured again with the KAPA Library Quantification kit. Every immunoSEQ 96-well plate was sequenced on a dedicated single-read 150-cycle Illumina NextSeq 550 flow cell. For the original study's pipeline: Because only junctional sequences without quality scores were contained in the immunoSEQ output, filtering matching that applied to full-length reads could not be performed. Sequences were annotated with PyIR, a Python wrapper for IgBLAST v1.9, using IMGT germline references to assign V/J genes and CDR3. Any read was removed if the V/J assignment was weak (E-value above 1e-6), the CDR3 was missing, or the read contained stop codons, out-of-frame junctions, or ambiguous translated residues. A V3J clonotype was defined by an identical inferred V gene, J gene, and CDR3 amino acid sequence. Percentage overlap between repertoires was calculated by dividing the number of shared unique clonotypes by the size of the smaller repertoire. Three approaches were used to assess repertoire richness: RTK rarefaction, the Chao1 estimator, and Recon v2.1 estimates of unobserved clonotypes. Generation probabilities were computed with OLGA for all TCRbeta clonotypes obtained by the gDNA method from a few donors. The table comes from immuneACCESS by way of TCRdb, which keeps in-frame sequences with V and J called. Part of the clones is missing from these tables; in studies checked, under half for an unresolved V gene and the rest for unknown reasons. V, J and clone size were drawn from that table, and D and trimming were deduced from the DNA. This sample comprises some 900,000 clones, 70% to 85% of them detected only once. The leading ten clones occupy around 1.4% of the sample.

The donors were healthy, HIV-negative adults who had no recently reported acute infections or vaccinations. All donors were Caucasian adults living in Nashville, Tennessee, USA. Magnetic negative selection was used to enrich CD4+ T cells, after which naive cells were positively selected on CD45RA and the negative fraction became the memory subset. Blood was obtained by leukapheresis, after which PBMCs were separated by Ficoll-Histopaque density gradient centrifugation and cryopreserved in liquid nitrogen vapor phase. Analytical flow cytometry was used to check the purity and quantity of each magnetically sorted T cell population. Each sorted fraction had its genomic DNA isolated and then quantified by UV absorbance on a Nanodrop 2000c. Relative to germline, V is missing 1 base and J is missing 2 bases, with 7 bases of the junction outside any gene match. CDR1 SGHVS and CDR2 FNYEAQ are derived from the germline V gene. The CDR3 has 16 amino acids, counting the end cysteine and phenylalanine. Kept here is only the CDR3 DNA, which spans 48 bases and is read in frame from base 1.

Sequences were obtained from memory CD4+ T cells sorted from blood. Read against the paper, the sample's cell subset or site label means: CD45RA-negative fraction. The TCR was taken from a man between 18 and 35 years old in good health. The sequence links TRBV7-6 to TRBJ2-7; 8 bases in the middle match TRBD2. The bases are TGTGCCAGCAGCTTAGTGCCCCGGGAGGGTACCTACGAGCAGTACTTC. Its amino acids are CASSLVPREGTYEQYF.